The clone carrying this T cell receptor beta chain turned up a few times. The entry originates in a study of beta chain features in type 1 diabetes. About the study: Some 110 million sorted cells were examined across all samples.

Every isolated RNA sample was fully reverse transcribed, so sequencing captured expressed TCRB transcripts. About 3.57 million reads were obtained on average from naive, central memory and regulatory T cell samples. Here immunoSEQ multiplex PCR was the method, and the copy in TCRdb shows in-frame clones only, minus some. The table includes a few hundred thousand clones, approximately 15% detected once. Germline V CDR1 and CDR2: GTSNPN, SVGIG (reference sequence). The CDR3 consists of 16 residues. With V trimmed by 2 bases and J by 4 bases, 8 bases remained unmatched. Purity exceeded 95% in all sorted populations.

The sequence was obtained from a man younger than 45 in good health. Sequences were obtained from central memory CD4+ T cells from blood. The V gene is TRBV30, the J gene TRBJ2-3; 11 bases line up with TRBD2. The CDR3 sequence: CAWSLISGRAADTQYF. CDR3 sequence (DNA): TGTGCCTGGAGTTTGATTAGCGGGAGGGCCGCAGATACGCAGTATTTT.